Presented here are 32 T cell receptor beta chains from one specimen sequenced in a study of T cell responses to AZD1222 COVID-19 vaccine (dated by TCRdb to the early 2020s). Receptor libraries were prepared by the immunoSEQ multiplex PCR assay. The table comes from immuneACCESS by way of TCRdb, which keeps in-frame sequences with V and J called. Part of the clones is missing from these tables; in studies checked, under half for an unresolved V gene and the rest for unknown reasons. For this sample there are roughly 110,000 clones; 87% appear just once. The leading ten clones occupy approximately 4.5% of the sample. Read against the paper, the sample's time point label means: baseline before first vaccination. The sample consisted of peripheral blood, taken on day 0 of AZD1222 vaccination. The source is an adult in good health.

DNA of the CDR3: TGTGCCAGCAGCCCCGGGGAAAGCTCTGGAAACACCATATATTTT. Protein sequence: CASSPGESSGNTIYF. The chain employs TRBV28 and TRBJ1-3; D remains ambiguous. V lost 6 bases and J lost 0, with 12 bases in between. Germline values: CDR1 MDHEN, CDR2 SYDVKM. The CDR3 loop spans 15 amino acids.

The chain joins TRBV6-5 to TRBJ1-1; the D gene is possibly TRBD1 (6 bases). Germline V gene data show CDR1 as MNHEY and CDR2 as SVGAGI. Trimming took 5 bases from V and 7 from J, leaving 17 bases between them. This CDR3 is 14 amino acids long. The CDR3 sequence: CASSRTVEGVEAFF. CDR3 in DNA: TGTGCCAGCAGTCGGACAGTCGAAGGCGTTGAAGCTTTCTTT.

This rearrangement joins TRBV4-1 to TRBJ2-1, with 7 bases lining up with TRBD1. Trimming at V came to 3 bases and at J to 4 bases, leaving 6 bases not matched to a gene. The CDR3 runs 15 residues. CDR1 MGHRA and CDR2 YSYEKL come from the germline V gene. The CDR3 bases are TGCGCCAGCAGCCACCCGACAGGGTCGTACAATGAGCAGTTCTTC. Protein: CASSHPTGSYNEQFF.

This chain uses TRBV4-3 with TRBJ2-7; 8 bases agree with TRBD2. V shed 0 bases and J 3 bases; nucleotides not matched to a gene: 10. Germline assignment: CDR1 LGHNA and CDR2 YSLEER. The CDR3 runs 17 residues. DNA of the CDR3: TGCGCCAGCAGCCAAGACGGGCCCTCGGGAGGGCTCTACGAGCAGTACTTC. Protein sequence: CASSQDGPSGGLYEQYF.

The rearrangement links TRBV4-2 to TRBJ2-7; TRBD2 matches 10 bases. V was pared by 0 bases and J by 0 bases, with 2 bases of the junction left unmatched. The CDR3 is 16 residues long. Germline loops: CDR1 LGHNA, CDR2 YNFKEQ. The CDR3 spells CASSQEPSGSSYEQYF. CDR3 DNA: TGTGCCAGCAGCCAAGAACCTAGCGGGAGCTCCTACGAGCAGTACTTC.

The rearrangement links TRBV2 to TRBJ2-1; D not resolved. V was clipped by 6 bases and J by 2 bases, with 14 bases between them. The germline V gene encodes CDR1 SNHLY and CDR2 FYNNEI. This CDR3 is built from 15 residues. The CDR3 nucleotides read TGTGCCAGCAGAGCCGATGGGCTAGCCTACAATGAGCAGTTCTTC. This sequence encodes CASRADGLAYNEQFF.

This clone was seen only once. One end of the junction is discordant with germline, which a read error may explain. CDR3 in amino acids: CASSPGLAGYGQYF. CDR3 nucleotide sequence: TGTGCCAGCTCACCGGGACTAGCGGGCTACGGGCAGTACTTC. The chain is built from TRBV18 and TRBJ2-7; 12 bases are shared with TRBD2. Germline CDR1 reads KGHSH; CDR2 reads LQKENI. The CDR3 totals 14 residues. The full variable domain, rest sourced from reference TRBV18 and TRBJ2-7, is NAGVMQNPRHLVRRRGQEARLRCSPMKGHSHVYWYRQLPEEGLKFMVYLQKENIIDESGMPKERFSAEFPKEGPSILRIQQVVRGDSAAYFCASSPGLAGYGQYFGPGTRLTVT.

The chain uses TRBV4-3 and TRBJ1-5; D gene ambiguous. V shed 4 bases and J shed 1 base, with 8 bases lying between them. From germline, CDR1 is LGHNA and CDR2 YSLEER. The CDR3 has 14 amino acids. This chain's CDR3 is CASSPGPSNQPQHF. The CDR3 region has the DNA TGCGCCAGCAGCCCTGGACCAAGCAATCAGCCCCAGCATTTT.

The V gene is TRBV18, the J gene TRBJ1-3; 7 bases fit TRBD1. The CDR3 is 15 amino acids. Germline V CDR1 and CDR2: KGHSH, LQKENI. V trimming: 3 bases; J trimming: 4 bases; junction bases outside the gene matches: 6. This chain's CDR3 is CASSPYRGTGNTIYF. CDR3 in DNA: TGTGCCAGCTCACCCTACAGGGGTACAGGAAACACCATATATTTT.

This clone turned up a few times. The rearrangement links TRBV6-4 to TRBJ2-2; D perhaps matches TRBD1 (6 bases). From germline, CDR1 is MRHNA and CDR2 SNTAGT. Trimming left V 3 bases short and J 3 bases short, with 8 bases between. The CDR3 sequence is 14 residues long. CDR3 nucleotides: TGTGCCAGCAGTGAGGGGGCTGACACCGGGGAGCTGTTTTTT. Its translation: CASSEGADTGELFF.

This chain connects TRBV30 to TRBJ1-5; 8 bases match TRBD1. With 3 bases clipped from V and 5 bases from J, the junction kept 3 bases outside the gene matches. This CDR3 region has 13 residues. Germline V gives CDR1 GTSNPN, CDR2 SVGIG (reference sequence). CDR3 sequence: CAWSAGGDQPQHF. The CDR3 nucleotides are TGTGCCTGGAGCGCAGGGGGCGATCAGCCCCAGCATTTT.

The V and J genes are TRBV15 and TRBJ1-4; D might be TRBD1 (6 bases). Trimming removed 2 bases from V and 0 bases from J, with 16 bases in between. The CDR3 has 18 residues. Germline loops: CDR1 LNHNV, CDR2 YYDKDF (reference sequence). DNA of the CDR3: TGTGCCACCAGCAGAACCGGGGGTAGGGGGTCAACTAATGAAAAACTGTTTTTT. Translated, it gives CATSRTGGRGSTNEKLFF. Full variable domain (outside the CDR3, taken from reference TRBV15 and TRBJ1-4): DAMVIQNPRYQVTQFGKPVTLSCSQTLNHNVMYWYQQKSSQAPKLLFHYYDKDFNNEADTPDNFQSRRPNTSFCFLDIRSPGLGDTAMYLCATSRTGGRGSTNEKLFFGSGTQLSVL.

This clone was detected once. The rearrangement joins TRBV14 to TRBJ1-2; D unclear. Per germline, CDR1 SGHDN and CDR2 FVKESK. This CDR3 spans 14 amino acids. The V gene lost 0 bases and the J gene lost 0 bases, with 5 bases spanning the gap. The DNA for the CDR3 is TGTGCCAGCAGCCAAGAATCTGCTAACTATGGCTACACCTTC. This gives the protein CASSQESANYGYTF.

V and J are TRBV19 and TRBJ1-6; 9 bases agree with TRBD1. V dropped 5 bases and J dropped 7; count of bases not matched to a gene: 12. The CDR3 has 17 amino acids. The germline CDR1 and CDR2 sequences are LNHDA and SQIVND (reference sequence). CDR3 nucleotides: TGTGCCAGTAGTCGTAGTACAGGGGGCGTTGGGAATTCACCCCTCCACTTT. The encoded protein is CASSRSTGGVGNSPLHF.

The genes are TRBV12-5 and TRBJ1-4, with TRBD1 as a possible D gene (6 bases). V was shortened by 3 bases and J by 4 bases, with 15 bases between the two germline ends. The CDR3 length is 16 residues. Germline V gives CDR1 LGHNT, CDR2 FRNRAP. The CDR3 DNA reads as TGTGCTAGTGGTTTCCTAATTGGACAGCTTAATGAAAAACTGTTTTTT. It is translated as CASGFLIGQLNEKLFF.

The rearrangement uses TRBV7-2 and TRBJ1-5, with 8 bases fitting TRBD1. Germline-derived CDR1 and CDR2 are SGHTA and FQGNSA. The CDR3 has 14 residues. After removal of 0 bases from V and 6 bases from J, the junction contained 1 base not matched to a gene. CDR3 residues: CASSLATGGQPQHF. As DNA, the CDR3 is TGTGCCAGCAGCTTAGCCACAGGGGGTCAGCCCCAGCATTTT.

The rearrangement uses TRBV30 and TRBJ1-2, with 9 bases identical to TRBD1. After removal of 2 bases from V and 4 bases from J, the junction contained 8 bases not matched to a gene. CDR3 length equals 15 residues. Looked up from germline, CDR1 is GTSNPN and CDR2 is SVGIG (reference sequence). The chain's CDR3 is CAWSPTGGALYGYTF. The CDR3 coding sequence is TGTGCCTGGAGTCCGACAGGGGGGGCCCTCTATGGCTACACCTTC.

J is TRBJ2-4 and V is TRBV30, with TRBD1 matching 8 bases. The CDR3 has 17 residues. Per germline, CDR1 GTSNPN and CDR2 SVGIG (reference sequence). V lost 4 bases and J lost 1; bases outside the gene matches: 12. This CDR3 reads CAWNRRVTGDAKNIQYF. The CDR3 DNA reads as TGTGCCTGGAACCGGAGGGTGACAGGGGACGCCAAAAACATTCAGTACTTC.

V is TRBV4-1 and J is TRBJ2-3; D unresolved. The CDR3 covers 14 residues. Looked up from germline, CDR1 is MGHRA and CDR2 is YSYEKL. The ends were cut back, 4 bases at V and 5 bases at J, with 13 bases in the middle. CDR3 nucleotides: TGCGCCAGCAGCCCAGAGACCAGCCGAGATACGCAGTATTTT. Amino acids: CASSPETSRDTQYF.

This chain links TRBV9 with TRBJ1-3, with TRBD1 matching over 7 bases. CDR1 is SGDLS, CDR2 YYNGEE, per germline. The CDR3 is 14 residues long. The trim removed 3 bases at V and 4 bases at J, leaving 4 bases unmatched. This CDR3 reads CASSAQGSGNTIYF. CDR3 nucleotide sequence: TGTGCCAGCAGCGCACAGGGGTCCGGAAACACCATATATTTT. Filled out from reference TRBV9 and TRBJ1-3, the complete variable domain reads DSGVTQTPKHLITATGQRVTLRCSPRSGDLSVYWYQQSLDQGLQFLIQYYNGEERAKGNILERFSAQQFPDLHSELNLSSLELGDSALYFCASSAQGSGNTIYFGEGSWLTVV.

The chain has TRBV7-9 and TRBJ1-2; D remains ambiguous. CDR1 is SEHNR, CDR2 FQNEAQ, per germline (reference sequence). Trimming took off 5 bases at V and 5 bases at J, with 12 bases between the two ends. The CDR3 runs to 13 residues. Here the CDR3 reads CASSPPRGYGYTF. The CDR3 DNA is TGTGCCAGCAGCCCCCCCCGGGGTTATGGCTACACCTTC.

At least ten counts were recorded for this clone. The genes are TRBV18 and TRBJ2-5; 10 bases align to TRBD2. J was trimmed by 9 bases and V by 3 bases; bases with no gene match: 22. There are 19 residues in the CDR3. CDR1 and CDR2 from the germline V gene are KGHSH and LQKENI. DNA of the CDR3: TGTGCCAGCTCACCCAAAACTAGCGGGAAGGGGGCAAGCAAGAGACCCCAGTACTTC. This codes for CASSPKTSGKGASKRPQYF.

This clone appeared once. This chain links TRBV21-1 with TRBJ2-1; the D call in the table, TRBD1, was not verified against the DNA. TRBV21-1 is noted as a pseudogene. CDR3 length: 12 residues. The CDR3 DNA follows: TGTGCCAGTGGGACAGACTCCAATGAGCAGTTCTTC. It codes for CASGTDSNEQFF.

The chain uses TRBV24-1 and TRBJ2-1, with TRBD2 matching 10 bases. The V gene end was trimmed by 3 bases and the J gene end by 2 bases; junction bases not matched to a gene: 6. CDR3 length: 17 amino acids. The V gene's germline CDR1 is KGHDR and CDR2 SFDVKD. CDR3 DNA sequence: TGTGCCACCAGTGATCCCCAACTAGCGGGGACCTACAATGAGCAGTTCTTC. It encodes CATSDPQLAGTYNEQFF.

The CDR3: CASSHLSGGDTEAFF. CDR3 in DNA: TGTGCCAGCAGCCACTTAAGCGGAGGCGACACTGAAGCTTTCTTT. The chain links TRBV5-8 to TRBJ1-1, with D unclear. Germline CDR1 SGHTS, CDR2 YDEGEE. V gave up 4 bases and J gave up 3 bases, with 16 bases separating them. This CDR3 has 15 residues.

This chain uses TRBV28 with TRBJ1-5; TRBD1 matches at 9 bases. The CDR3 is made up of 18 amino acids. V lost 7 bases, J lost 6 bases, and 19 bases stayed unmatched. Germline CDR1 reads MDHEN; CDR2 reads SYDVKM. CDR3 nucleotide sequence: TGTGCCAGCACCACAAGTTGGGGGGGACAGGGCAGATCTCAGCCCCAGCATTTT. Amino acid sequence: CASTTSWGGQGRSQPQHF. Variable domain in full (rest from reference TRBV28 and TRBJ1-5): DVKVTQSSRYLVKRTGEKVFLECVQDMDHENMFWYRQDPGLGLRLIYFSYDVKMKEKGDIPEGYSVSREKKERFSLILESASTNQTSMYLCASTTSWGGQGRSQPQHFGDGTRLSIL.

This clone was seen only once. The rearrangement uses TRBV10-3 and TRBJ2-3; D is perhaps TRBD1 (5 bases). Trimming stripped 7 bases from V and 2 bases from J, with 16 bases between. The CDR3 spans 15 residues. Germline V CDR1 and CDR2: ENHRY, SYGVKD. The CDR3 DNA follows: TGTGCCATCACCTACGAAGGCAGGGCCACAGATACGCAGTATTTT. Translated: CAITYEGRATDTQYF.

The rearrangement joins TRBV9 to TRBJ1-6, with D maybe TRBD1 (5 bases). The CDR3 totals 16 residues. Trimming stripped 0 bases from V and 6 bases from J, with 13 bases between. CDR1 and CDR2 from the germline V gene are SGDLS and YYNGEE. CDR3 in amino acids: CASSVEGRAGNSPLHF. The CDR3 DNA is TGTGCCAGCAGCGTAGAGGGCAGGGCTGGTAATTCACCCCTCCACTTT.

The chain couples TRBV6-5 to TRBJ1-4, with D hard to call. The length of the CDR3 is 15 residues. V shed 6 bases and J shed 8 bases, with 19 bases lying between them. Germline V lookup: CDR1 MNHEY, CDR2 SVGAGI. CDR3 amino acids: CASRPRWGPGEKLFF. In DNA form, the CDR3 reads TGTGCCAGCAGACCCCGTTGGGGTCCGGGGGAAAAACTGTTTTTT.

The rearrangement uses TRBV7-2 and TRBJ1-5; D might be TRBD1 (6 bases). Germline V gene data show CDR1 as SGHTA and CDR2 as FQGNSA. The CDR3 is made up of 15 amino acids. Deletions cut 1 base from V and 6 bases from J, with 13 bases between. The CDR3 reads CASSLGQGLGQPQHF. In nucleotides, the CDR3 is TGTGCCAGCAGCTTAGGCCAGGGGTTAGGTCAGCCCCAGCATTTT.

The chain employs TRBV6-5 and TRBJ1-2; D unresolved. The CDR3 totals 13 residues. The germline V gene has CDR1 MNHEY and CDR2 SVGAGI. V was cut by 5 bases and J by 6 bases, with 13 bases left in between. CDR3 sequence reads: CASSPSWRDGYTF. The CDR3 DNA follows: TGTGCCAGCAGTCCCTCCTGGAGGGATGGCTACACCTTC.

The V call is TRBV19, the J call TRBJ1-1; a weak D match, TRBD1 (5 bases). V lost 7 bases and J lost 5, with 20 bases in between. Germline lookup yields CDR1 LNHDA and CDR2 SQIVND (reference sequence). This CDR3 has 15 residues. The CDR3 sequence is CASILGPGRRTEAFF. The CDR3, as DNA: TGTGCCAGTATACTCGGGCCGGGGCGACGAACTGAAGCTTTCTTT.